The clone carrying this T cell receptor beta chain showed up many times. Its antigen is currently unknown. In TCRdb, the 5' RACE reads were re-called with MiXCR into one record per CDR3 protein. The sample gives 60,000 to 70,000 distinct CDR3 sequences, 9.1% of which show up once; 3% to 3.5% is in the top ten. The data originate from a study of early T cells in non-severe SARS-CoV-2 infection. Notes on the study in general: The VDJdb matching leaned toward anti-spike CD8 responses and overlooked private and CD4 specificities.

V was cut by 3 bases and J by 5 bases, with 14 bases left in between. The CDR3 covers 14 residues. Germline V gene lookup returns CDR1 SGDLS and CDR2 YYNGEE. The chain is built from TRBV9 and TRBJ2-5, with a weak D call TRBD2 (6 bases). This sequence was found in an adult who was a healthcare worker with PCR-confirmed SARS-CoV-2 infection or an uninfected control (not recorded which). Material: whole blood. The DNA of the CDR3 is TGTGCCAGCAGCGCGCACGGAGGGCGGGAGACCCAGTACTTC. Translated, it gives CASSAHGGRETQYF.